The 13 T cell receptor beta chains listed next were all sequenced from one sample in a study of T cells in Graves' hyperthyroidism and ophthalmopathy. Amplified regions were TCR beta CDR3 sequences from RNA transcripts. First-round RT-PCR of the TCR CDR3 relied on the HTBI primer set. TCRdb called the multiplex PCR reads again in MiXCR, with one record for every CDR3 protein. The sample contains fewer than 500,000 distinct CDR3 sequences, about 14% of which appear only once. The sequencing sample was made of blood. The receptors stem from a man aged 30 to 39 with Graves' hyperthyroidism that later progressed to Graves' ophthalmopathy.

This clonotype was counted ten times or more. J is TRBJ1-1 and V is TRBV7-9, with TRBD1 matching 9 bases. The CDR3 runs to 15 residues. After removal of 8 bases from V and 1 base from J, the junction contained 8 bases not matched to a gene. The germline gives CDR1 SEHNR, CDR2 FQNEAQ (reference sequence). CDR3 bases: TGTGCCAGCCGCCCGACAGGGGGACAGAACACTGAAGCTTTCTTT. The encoded protein is CASRPTGGQNTEAFF.

This clonotype was seen at least ten times. The chain has TRBV9 and TRBJ1-1, with D unclear. This CDR3 comprises 15 residues. V was shortened by 0 bases and J by 2 bases, with 11 bases between the two germline ends. CDR1 and CDR2 from the germline V gene are SGDLS and YYNGEE. CDR3 region: CASSVGSRDNTEAFF. The CDR3 DNA sequence: TGTGCCAGCAGCGTAGGTAGCCGGGATAACACTGAAGCTTTCTTT.

There are many counts of this clonotype. The junction departs from the called germline gene at one end, perhaps through a read error. This chain links TRBV11-3 with TRBJ2-3, with D tentatively TRBD1 or TRBD2 (6 bases each). The CDR3 sequence is 16 residues long. Looked up from germline, CDR1 is SGHNT and CDR2 is YENEEA. The CDR3 loop reads CASSLDGGGGTDTQYF. The CDR3 DNA reads as TGTGCTAGCAGCTTAGATGGCGGAGGGGGAACAGATACGCAGTATTTT.

This chain connects TRBV10-3 to TRBJ2-1; D gene unclear. In germline, CDR1 is ENHRY, CDR2 SYGVKD. The CDR3 has 12 residues. The V gene lost 4 bases and the J gene lost 8 bases, with 9 bases spanning the gap. CDR3 residues: CAISVVGDEQFF. In DNA form, the CDR3 reads TGTGCCATCAGTGTAGTTGGGGATGAGCAGTTCTTC.

This clonotype showed up just a few times. The chain recombines TRBV19 with TRBJ2-3; TRBD2 aligns across 8 bases. V trimming: 4 bases; J trimming: 2 bases; junction bases outside the gene matches: 8. This CDR3 has 16 amino acids. Germline values: CDR1 LNHDA, CDR2 SQIVND (reference sequence). The DNA of the CDR3 is TGTGCCAGTAGTAATAAGCTAGCGGGCGTCACAGATACGCAGTATTTT. It specifies CASSNKLAGVTDTQYF.

The chain employs TRBV4-1 and TRBJ2-7, with D perhaps matching TRBD1 or TRBD2 (5 bases each). This CDR3 has 17 residues. V dropped 1 base and J dropped 2 bases, with 18 bases sitting between them. CDR1 MGHRA and CDR2 YSYEKL come from the germline V gene. The CDR3 spells CASSQVYPVGTTYEQYF. CDR3 bases: TGCGCCAGCAGCCAAGTTTACCCAGTAGGGACCACCTACGAGCAGTACTTC.

Remarks on this clonotype: A much larger clone sits a single nucleotide away, making a read error possible. The chain has TRBV2 and TRBJ1-1, with D hard to call. Trimming took 3 bases from V and 1 from J, leaving 3 bases between them. The CDR3 is 12 amino acids. Germline-derived CDR1 and CDR2 are SNHLY and FYNNEI. The CDR3 protein is CASSDWNTEAFF. The CDR3 coding sequence is TGTGCCAGCAGTGACTGGAACACTGAAGCTTTCTTT.

This clonotype was picked up many times. The chain combines TRBV7-2 with TRBJ2-5; a weak D match, TRBD2 (7 bases). Germline CDR1 is SGHTA and CDR2 is FQGNSA. V was cut by 5 bases and J by 5 bases, with 12 bases left in between. The CDR3 is 13 amino acids. The CDR3: CASSRGAGETQYF. CDR3 in DNA: TGTGCCAGCAGCCGGGGGGCCGGGGAGACCCAGTACTTC.

This clonotype was seen many times. The chain carries TRBV7-9 and TRBJ1-4; unclear D gene. The length of the CDR3 is 14 residues. Trimming removed 5 bases at V and 5 bases at J, with 12 bases between. CDR1 is SEHNR, CDR2 FQNEAQ, per germline (reference sequence). The DNA of the CDR3 is TGTGCCAGCAGCCTTCCGGCGGGAAATGAAAAACTGTTTTTT. Translating it yields CASSLPAGNEKLFF.

Many counts were recorded for this clonotype. This chain links TRBV3-1 with TRBJ1-1; TRBD1 matches at 12 bases. Trimming at V came to 4 bases and at J to 7 bases, leaving 7 bases not matched to a gene. CDR1 is LGHDT, CDR2 YNNKEL, per germline (reference sequence). The CDR3 consists of 15 residues. In DNA form, the CDR3 reads TGTGCCAGCAGCCCCGGGACAGGGGGCCGGAGTGAAGCTTTCTTT. Its protein product is CASSPGTGGRSEAFF.

In this sample, this clonotype turned up a few times. The V and J genes are TRBV9 and TRBJ1-2; D uncertain. V lost 1 base and J 3 bases, leaving 13 bases between the germline ends. The CDR3 is 15 residues long. The germline CDR1 and CDR2 sequences are SGDLS and YYNGEE. CDR3 sequence reads: CASSVTGEGYYGYTF. For the CDR3, the DNA is TGTGCCAGCAGCGTAACCGGGGAAGGCTACTATGGCTACACCTTC.

This clonotype was detected a few times. The chain has TRBV3-1 and TRBJ1-3, with D unclear. The CDR3 totals 15 residues. Per germline, CDR1 LGHDT and CDR2 YNNKEL (reference sequence). V gave up 1 base and J gave up 0 bases, with 7 bases separating them. Here the CDR3 DNA reads TGTGCCAGCAGCCAAGTGAGTTTCTCTGGAAACACCATATATTTT. Translation: CASSQVSFSGNTIYF.

This rearrangement joins TRBV6-2 or TRBV6-3 to TRBJ2-1; maybe TRBD2 (7 bases). Germline CDR1 reads MNHEY; CDR2 reads SVGEGT. The germline V and J ends were trimmed by 0 bases and 8 bases, with 14 bases remaining between them. CDR3 size: 15 residues. The CDR3 nucleotides are TGTGCCAGCAGTTACTCGGGGGGGGGCCGGGATGAGCAGTTCTTC. Protein product: CASSYSGGGRDEQFF.